Reported below is one TCR beta chain. This sample is drawn from a study of T cells of healthy individuals. TCRdb used MiXCR to reprocess the 5' RACE reads, holding one entry per CDR3 protein. The top ten clones hold around 7.6% of a sample with 65,000 to 90,000 distinct CDR3 sequences, approximately 5.4% of them seen once. The CDR3 covers 15 residues. V lost 5 bases and J lost 2; bases outside the gene matches: 5. Germline V lookup: CDR1 SGHTA, CDR2 FQGTGA. The genes are TRBV7-3 and TRBJ2-1; the match to TRBD2 covers 8 bases. The clonotype was recovered from a female donor in good health. CDR3 in amino acids: CASSSSGATYNEQFF. The CDR3, as DNA: TGTGCCAGCAGCAGTAGCGGGGCTACCTACAATGAGCAGTTCTTC.